Each of the 32 T cell receptor beta chains below was sequenced from the same sample in a study of blood T cell repertoires in COVID-19. The protocol was immunoSEQ multiplex PCR, while the TCRdb copy is restricted to in-frame clones and leaves out a portion. The repertoire holds 45,000 to 50,000 clones, with 70% to 90% as singletons. Sequences were obtained from peripheral blood. These receptors all stem from a woman of 80 years or more with COVID-19, enrolled during active disease.

This clone showed up just a few times. This chain uses TRBV20-1 with TRBJ1-2; TRBD1 matches at 8 bases. V shed 5 bases and J 13 bases; nucleotides not matched to a gene: 9. The germline V gene has CDR1 DFQATT and CDR2 SNEGSKA (reference sequence). The length of the CDR3 is 11 residues. This chain's CDR3 is CSAWDRITVTF. The CDR3 DNA reads as TGCAGTGCTTGGGACAGGATCACTGTCACCTTC.

The chain is built from TRBV9 and TRBJ1-2; TRBD1 agrees at 7 bases. The CDR3 contains 16 residues. Unmatched junction bases numbered 9, after V lost 4 bases and J lost 0 bases. Germline CDR1 is SGDLS and CDR2 is YYNGEE. The CDR3 nucleotides read TGTGCCAGCAGCCGTACTCCCGACAGGGCTAACTATGGCTACACCTTC. This sequence encodes CASSRTPDRANYGYTF.

This clone appeared a single time. The chain joins TRBV18 to TRBJ1-1, with D maybe TRBD1 (6 bases). The CDR3 runs to 15 residues. With 1 base removed from V and 0 bases from J, the gap between germline ends came to 9 bases. CDR1 is KGHSH and CDR2 is LQKENI in the germline V gene. CDR3 nucleotides: TGTGCCAGCTCACCACAGGGACAAGTGAACACTGAAGCTTTCTTT. Translated, it gives CASSPQGQVNTEAFF.

The chain is built from TRBV6-5 and TRBJ1-1, with 9 bases fitting TRBD1. Germline V lookup: CDR1 MNHEY, CDR2 SVGAGI. CDR3 length: 14 residues. The trim removed 6 bases at V and 1 base at J, leaving 3 bases unmatched. Here the CDR3 DNA reads TGTGCCAGCAGGGTGGGACAGGGGAACACTGAAGCTTTCTTT. This gives the protein CASRVGQGNTEAFF.

The chain combines TRBV4-3 with TRBJ2-1, with TRBD2 matching over 7 bases. J gave up 5 bases and V 0 bases, and 10 bases lay outside the gene matches. The length of the CDR3 is 17 residues. From germline, CDR1 is LGHNA and CDR2 YSLEER. The CDR3 bases are TGCGCCAGCAGCCAAGATCTAGGCGGGGGAGCCGACAATGAGCAGTTCTTC. As protein: CASSQDLGGGADNEQFF.

This clone showed up just a few times. The V gene is TRBV5-5, the J gene TRBJ2-2, with D hard to call. Germline CDR1 reads SGHKS; CDR2 reads YYEKEE (reference sequence). V dropped 3 bases and J dropped 4 bases, with 7 bases sitting between them. The CDR3 spans 13 residues. DNA of the CDR3: TGTGCCAGCAGCTACCCGGGCACCGGGGAGCTGTTTTTT. As protein: CASSYPGTGELFF.

This chain links TRBV3-1 (or the pseudogene TRBV3-2) with TRBJ2-5; no firm D call. The CDR3 is made up of 12 amino acids. CDR1 LGHDT and CDR2 YNNKEL come from the germline V gene (reference sequence). Deletions cut 4 bases from V and 1 base from J, with 4 bases between. The CDR3 DNA reads TGTGCCAGCAGCCCATTCCAAGAGACCCAGTACTTC. Translation: CASSPFQETQYF.

This chain connects TRBV27 to TRBJ2-7; D is possibly TRBD1 (6 bases). Trimming pared 1 base from V and 4 bases from J, leaving 14 bases between. The CDR3 is 15 amino acids. Germline V lookup: CDR1 MNHEY, CDR2 SMNVEV (reference sequence). CDR3 nucleotide sequence: TGTGCCAGCAGTTTATTACAGGGCGCTCCTTACGAGCAGTACTTC. This sequence encodes CASSLLQGAPYEQYF.

This clone was found once. This chain links TRBV20-1 with TRBJ1-1; no reliable D call. Trimming pared 5 bases from V and 10 bases from J, leaving 14 bases between. Germline V CDR1 and CDR2: DFQATT, SNEGSKA (reference sequence). The CDR3 extends over 11 amino acids. As DNA, the CDR3 is TGCAGTGCTGGCCCCGGGGTCGGAGCTTTCTTT. This codes for CSAGPGVGAFF.

This rearrangement joins TRBV7-3 to TRBJ2-2; perhaps TRBD2 as D (6 bases). CDR1 is SGHTA and CDR2 is FQGTGA in the germline V gene. The V gene lost 4 bases and the J gene lost 1 base, with 13 bases spanning the gap. CDR3 length: 16 residues. The CDR3 region has the DNA TGTGCCAGCAGCTCCCAGCGGGCCCAGAACACCGGGGAGCTGTTTTTT. It specifies CASSSQRAQNTGELFF.

This clone is a singleton in its sample. This chain joins TRBV7-3 and TRBJ2-2; D may be TRBD1 (5 bases). Trimming left V 5 bases short and J 5 bases short, with 15 bases between. The germline V gene has CDR1 SGHTA and CDR2 FQGTGA. The CDR3 consists of 15 residues. The CDR3 DNA reads as TGTGCCAGCAGCCCCCCGCAGGGTGGGACCGGGGAGCTGTTTTTT. It is translated as CASSPPQGGTGELFF.

This chain uses TRBV5-1 with TRBJ2-1; 7 nucleotides line up with TRBD1. CDR3 size: 12 residues. The germline V gene encodes CDR1 SGHRS and CDR2 YFSETQ. V gave up 6 bases and J gave up 9 bases; unmatched junction bases: 6. The CDR3 nucleotides are TGCGCCAGCACCTCACAGGGGATTGAGCAGTTCTTC. Residues: CASTSQGIEQFF.

The chain links TRBV9 to TRBJ2-1; no clear D. This CDR3 spans 16 amino acids. Germline lookup yields CDR1 SGDLS and CDR2 YYNGEE. Trimming removed 0 bases at V and 0 bases at J, with 10 bases between. The CDR3 sequence is CASSVVRLSSYNEQFF. CDR3 sequence (DNA): TGTGCCAGCAGCGTAGTTCGGTTAAGCTCCTACAATGAGCAGTTCTTC.

The chain is built from TRBV27 and TRBJ2-7; the match to TRBD1 covers 9 bases. This CDR3 comprises 15 residues. J was trimmed by 3 bases and V by 4 bases; bases with no gene match: 7. CDR1 and CDR2 (germline): MNHEY, SMNVEV (reference sequence). DNA of the CDR3: TGTGCCAGCAGTTCATCCGGGACAGGGAACTACGAGCAGTACTTC. Translated: CASSSSGTGNYEQYF.

The chain combines TRBV3-1 (or the pseudogene TRBV3-2) with TRBJ2-7, with TRBD2 as a possible D gene (6 bases). This CDR3 is 17 amino acids long. V lost 0 bases, J lost 3 bases, and 18 bases lay in between. Per germline, CDR1 LGHDT and CDR2 YNNKEL (reference sequence). This CDR3 reads CASSQEGIWRDDYEQYF. CDR3 coding DNA: TGTGCCAGCAGCCAAGAAGGTATCTGGCGGGATGACTACGAGCAGTACTTC.

V and J are TRBV7-2 and TRBJ2-3; D remains unclear. The germline V and J ends were trimmed by 1 base and 4 bases, with 15 bases remaining between them. The CDR3 runs to 16 residues. Germline CDR1 reads SGHTA; CDR2 reads FQGNSA. Here the CDR3 reads CASSLGVAGFADTQYF. CDR3 bases: TGTGCCAGCAGCTTAGGAGTAGCTGGATTCGCAGATACGCAGTATTTT.

The CDR3 bases are TGTGCCAGCAGCGTAGGACAGCGAAAGGACACCGGGGAGCTGTTTTTT. This encodes CASSVGQRKDTGELFF. This chain links TRBV9 with TRBJ2-2; maybe TRBD1 (5 bases). Germline assignment: CDR1 SGDLS and CDR2 YYNGEE. The ends were cut back, 0 bases at V and 3 bases at J, with 12 bases in the middle. The CDR3 is 16 residues long.

The rearrangement uses TRBV7-6 and TRBJ2-3; 8 bases match TRBD1. The V gene end was trimmed by 1 base and the J gene end by 0 bases; junction bases not matched to a gene: 0. The CDR3 is made up of 15 amino acids. Germline CDR1 is SGHVS and CDR2 is FNYEAQ. The DNA for the CDR3 is TGTGCCAGCAGCTTAGGGACAGGGAGCACAGATACGCAGTATTTT. Its translation: CASSLGTGSTDTQYF.

The V and J genes are TRBV18 and TRBJ1-3; D gene unclear. V was pared by 3 bases and J by 0 bases, with 6 bases between. Germline CDR1 and CDR2: KGHSH and LQKENI. The CDR3 has 14 residues. The CDR3 sequence: CASSPGSSGNTIYF. DNA of the CDR3: TGTGCCAGCTCACCGGGCAGCTCTGGAAACACCATATATTTT.

The chain employs TRBV7-2 and TRBJ2-1; 7 nucleotides match TRBD2. The CDR3 runs 14 residues. Germline lookup yields CDR1 SGHTA and CDR2 FQGNSA. The trim removed 4 bases at V and 9 bases at J, leaving 9 bases unmatched. This chain's CDR3 is CASSSGLGQGEQFF. The CDR3 coding sequence is TGTGCCAGCAGCTCAGGACTAGGTCAAGGTGAGCAGTTCTTC.

This chain connects TRBV28 to TRBJ2-7, with 11 nucleotides matching TRBD1. The V segment lost 6 bases and the J segment 4 bases; nucleotides outside the gene matches: 5. CDR3 size: 14 residues. Germline CDR1 and CDR2: MDHEN and SYDVKM. CDR3 coding DNA: TGTGCCAGCAGGACGGACAGGGGGCTATACGAGCAGTACTTC. It encodes CASRTDRGLYEQYF.

V usage is TRBV20-1 and J usage is TRBJ1-1; D not resolved. This CDR3 has 11 residues. Germline CDR1 and CDR2: DFQATT and SNEGSKA (reference sequence). Trimming removed 5 bases from V and 10 bases from J, with 14 bases in between. Written as DNA, the CDR3 is TGCAGTGCTTTTGCTGAGGAGAGAGCTTTCTTT. Translating it yields CSAFAEERAFF.

V and J are TRBV15 and TRBJ1-4; TRBD1 matches at 8 bases. Unmatched junction bases numbered 8, after V lost 1 base and J lost 7 bases. From germline, CDR1 is LNHNV and CDR2 YYDKDF (reference sequence). The CDR3 sequence is 16 residues long. The CDR3 DNA follows: TGTGCCACCAGCAGAGTAGGTCAGGGGGCGCTTGAAAAACTGTTTTTT. As protein: CATSRVGQGALEKLFF.

The chain links TRBV3-1 (or the pseudogene TRBV3-2) to TRBJ1-1; no clear D gene. CDR3 size: 14 residues. The V end lost 4 bases, the J end lost 4 bases, and 13 bases lay between the germline ends. Germline V gene lookup returns CDR1 LGHDT and CDR2 YNNKEL (reference sequence). CDR3 loop: CASSLVPAGTEAFF. CDR3 sequence (DNA): TGTGCCAGCAGCCTCGTCCCGGCGGGCACTGAAGCTTTCTTT.

The genes are TRBV5-4 and TRBJ2-5; D is perhaps TRBD1 (6 bases). The CDR3 is 15 amino acids. V was trimmed by 4 bases and J by 7 bases, leaving 20 bases between them. Germline V lookup: CDR1 SGHNT, CDR2 YYREEE (reference sequence). Here the CDR3 DNA reads TGTGCCAGCAGCCCAGGACAGCTCCTTCGAGGGACCCAGTACTTC. The encoded protein is CASSPGQLLRGTQYF.

The CDR3 loop is CASTLGLAGGEQFF. The CDR3 DNA sequence: TGTGCCAGCACCTTGGGACTAGCGGGGGGTGAGCAGTTCTTC. The chain uses TRBV11-2 and TRBJ2-1; 15 bases match TRBD2. This CDR3 spans 14 amino acids. Germline CDR1 is SGHAT and CDR2 is FQNNGV. The junction had 4 bases not matched to a gene; V was cut back by 7 bases and J by 9 bases.

The V call is TRBV4-2, the J call TRBJ2-3, with 11 bases that match TRBD2. After removal of 4 bases from V and 5 bases from J, the junction contained 11 bases not matched to a gene. CDR3 size: 17 residues. Per germline, CDR1 LGHNA and CDR2 YNFKEQ. DNA of the CDR3: TGTGCCAGCAGCCCCTATCGGGGACTAGCGGTGAAAGATACGCAGTATTTT. Translation gives CASSPYRGLAVKDTQYF.

This chain joins TRBV28 and TRBJ2-7; D is possibly TRBD2 (6 bases). This CDR3 has 14 residues. Trimming cost V 8 bases and J 5 bases, with 19 bases left between them. The germline CDR1 and CDR2 sequences are MDHEN and SYDVKM. The CDR3 sequence is CASRQGGTGNEQYF. In DNA, the CDR3 is TGTGCCAGCCGTCAGGGCGGGACGGGGAACGAGCAGTACTTC. Drawing the rest from reference TRBV28 and TRBJ2-7, the complete variable domain is DVKVTQSSRYLVKRTGEKVFLECVQDMDHENMFWYRQDPGLGLRLIYFSYDVKMKEKGDIPEGYSVSREKKERFSLILESASTNQTSMYLCASRQGGTGNEQYFGPGTRLTVT.

The V gene is TRBV7-2, the J gene TRBJ1-1; D ambiguous. V lost 2 bases and J lost 6, with 10 bases in between. This CDR3 is built from 13 residues. CDR1 is SGHTA and CDR2 is FQGNSA in the germline V gene. CDR3 amino acids: CASSLTGIAEAFF. The CDR3 bases are TGTGCCAGCAGCTTAACCGGGATCGCTGAAGCTTTCTTT.

This clone occurred many times. The chain uses TRBV18 and TRBJ1-2; D unclear. The V and J ends lost 6 bases and 2 bases respectively, with 22 bases between them. The CDR3 runs 17 residues. Germline CDR1 and CDR2: KGHSH and LQKENI. CDR3 bases: TGTGCCAGCTCTCCCCCAGTTTTGGGAGGAACAAACTATGGCTACACCTTC. Amino acids: CASSPPVLGGTNYGYTF.

The chain links TRBV24-1 to TRBJ2-1, with 11 bases that match TRBD2. CDR1 and CDR2 from the germline V gene are KGHDR and SFDVKD. V shed 5 bases and J 0 bases; nucleotides not matched to a gene: 5. The CDR3 sequence is 17 residues long. CDR3 in amino acids: CATSGGTSGPSYNEQFF. In DNA, the CDR3 is TGTGCCACCAGTGGCGGGACTAGCGGACCCTCCTACAATGAGCAGTTCTTC.

The chain employs TRBV4-1 and TRBJ2-1; TRBD1 aligns across 12 bases. Germline V gene sequence: CDR1 MGHRA, CDR2 YSYEKL. The CDR3 runs to 16 residues. Trimming removed 4 bases from V and 8 bases from J; junction bases left unmatched: 9. The CDR3 nucleotides read TGCGCCAGCAGCCGACGGGGACAGGGGGCCTGGGATGAGCAGTTCTTC. Translating gives CASSRRGQGAWDEQFF.